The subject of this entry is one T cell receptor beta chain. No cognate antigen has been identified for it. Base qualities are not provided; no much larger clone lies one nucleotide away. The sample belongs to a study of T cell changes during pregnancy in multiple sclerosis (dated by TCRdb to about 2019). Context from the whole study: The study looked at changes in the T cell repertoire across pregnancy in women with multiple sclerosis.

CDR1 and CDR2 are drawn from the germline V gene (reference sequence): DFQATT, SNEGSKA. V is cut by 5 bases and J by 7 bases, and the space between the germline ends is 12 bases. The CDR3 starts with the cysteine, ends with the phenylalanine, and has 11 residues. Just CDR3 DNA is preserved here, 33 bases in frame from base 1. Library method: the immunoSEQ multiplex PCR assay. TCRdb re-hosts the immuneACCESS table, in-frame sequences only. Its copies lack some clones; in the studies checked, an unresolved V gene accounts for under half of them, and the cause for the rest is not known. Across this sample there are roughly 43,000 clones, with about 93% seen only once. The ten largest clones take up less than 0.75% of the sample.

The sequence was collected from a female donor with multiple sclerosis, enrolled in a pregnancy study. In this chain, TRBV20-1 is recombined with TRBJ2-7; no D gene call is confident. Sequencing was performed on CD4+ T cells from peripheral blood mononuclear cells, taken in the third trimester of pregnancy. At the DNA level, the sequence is TGCAGTGCTGCGGCCCCGGGTGAGCAGTACTTC. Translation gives CSAAAPGEQYF.